One sample yielded the 7 T cell receptor beta chains listed below, sequenced in a study of cytomegalovirus exposure and HLA in healthy donors. The PCR employed 60 Vbeta primers together with 13 Jbeta primers. Assay: immunoSEQ multiplex PCR; the TCRdb copy retains only in-frame clones and omits some. The table includes about 150,000 clones, approximately 72% detected once. Specimen: PBMCs. The source of these receptors is a woman in her fifties or sixties in good health and CMV-seronegative.

The rearrangement joins TRBV7-2 to TRBJ2-7; D is possibly TRBD1 (6 bases). CDR3 length equals 13 residues. Germline CDR1 is SGHTA and CDR2 is FQGNSA. The ends were cut back, 8 bases at V and 2 bases at J, with 13 bases in the middle. The CDR3 reads CASAKQGTYEQYF. In nucleotides, the CDR3 is TGTGCCAGCGCCAAGCAGGGGACCTACGAGCAGTACTTC.

The genes are TRBV7-2 and TRBJ2-5, with TRBD2 matching 15 bases. With the DNA end fitting TRBJ2-7 better, the J assignment may be wrong. The germline V gene has CDR1 SGHTA and CDR2 FQGNSA. The CDR3 extends over 17 amino acids. CDR3 sequence reads: CASSLRTSGGAGGEQYF. For the CDR3, the DNA is TGTGCCAGCAGCTTAAGGACTAGCGGGGGGGCCGGGGGCGAGCAGTACTTC.

This clone was seen just once. The chain couples TRBV10-3 to TRBJ2-3; 14 bases fit TRBD2. In germline, CDR1 is ENHRY, CDR2 SYGVKD. Trimming took 5 bases from V and 6 from J; bases not matched to a gene: 4. This CDR3 comprises 15 residues. The CDR3 DNA follows: TGTGCCATCAGTAAGGGACTAGCGGGGGAGGATACGCAGTATTTT. It is translated as CAISKGLAGEDTQYF.

This chain uses TRBV20-1 with TRBJ2-7; maybe TRBD1 (5 bases). Germline CDR1 and CDR2: DFQATT and SNEGSKA (reference sequence). V was cut by 4 bases and J by 6 bases, with 10 bases left in between. This CDR3 is 11 amino acids long. The CDR3 DNA follows: TGCAGTGCTACGGACATGCCCGAGCAGTACTTC. It encodes CSATDMPEQYF.

Concerning this clone itself: Other DNA sequences in this specimen translate into the identical CDR3. V gene TRBV2 combines with J gene TRBJ2-2; 7 bases align to TRBD2. Germline V gene lookup returns CDR1 SNHLY and CDR2 FYNNEI. V dropped 6 bases and J dropped 3; count of bases not matched to a gene: 10. This CDR3 contains 16 residues. In DNA form, the CDR3 reads TGTGCCAGCAGCTGGGGGGGGTTGGGGGACACCGGGGAGCTGTTTTTT. Translating it yields CASSWGGLGDTGELFF.

The sample holds a few counts of this clone. This chain joins TRBV29-1 and TRBJ1-2; no definite D call. Germline lookup yields CDR1 SQVTM and CDR2 ANQGSEA. The germline V and J ends were trimmed by 3 bases and 2 bases, with 13 bases remaining between them. This CDR3 is 14 amino acids long. For the CDR3, the DNA is TGCAGCGTTGATGTTACAGCTCCAAACTATGGCTACACCTTC. This encodes CSVDVTAPNYGYTF. The full variable domain, in which reference TRBV29-1 and TRBJ1-2 provide the parts outside the CDR3, is SAVISQKPSRDICQRGTSLTIQCQVDSQVTMMFWYRQQPGQSLTLIATANQGSEATYESGFVIDKFPISRPNLTFSTLTVSNMSPEDSSIYLCSVDVTAPNYGYTFGSGTRLTVV.

This clone was counted only a few times. The rearrangement uses TRBV4-3 and TRBJ2-7, with D perhaps TRBD1 (6 bases). The CDR3 contains 13 residues. The V end lost 2 bases, the J end lost 5 bases, and 10 bases lay between the germline ends. Germline V lookup: CDR1 LGHNA, CDR2 YSLEER. CDR3 sequence reads: CASSQFQGNEQYF. As DNA, the CDR3 is TGCGCCAGCAGCCAATTCCAGGGGAACGAGCAGTACTTC.